This TCR beta chain was retrieved from a study of metastatic and nonmetastatic thyroid tumors. The germline V gene has CDR1 MDHEN and CDR2 SYDVKM. The CDR3 is 11 amino acids. Whole-study findings and limits: A significant increase in TCR beta diversity was reportedly seen in malignant thyroid tumors relative to benign nodules, in blood and tumor.

This clone was counted only a few times. The antigen is not known. Thyroid surgery was performed in patients who had received no treatment beforehand. TCRdb re-called clones via MiXCR from the PCR reads. The sample contains about 42,000 clones, 9.5% to 13% of which appear only once. This sequence joins TRBV28 and TRBJ1-1; weak D call: TRBD1 (5 bases). This sequence was found in a male donor with papillary thyroid cancer or a benign thyroid nodule (not recorded which). Some clones in this sample may be carry-over from other donors' samples. Material: blood. CDR3 residues: CAGHWDTEAFF. DNA of the CDR3: TGTGCTGGACATTGGGATACTGAAGCTTTCTTT. Filled out from reference TRBV28 and TRBJ1-1, the complete variable domain reads DVKVTQSSRYLVKRTGEKVFLECVQDMDHENMFWYRQDPGLGLRLIYFSYDVKMKEKGDIPEGYSVSREKKERFSLILESASTNQTSMYLCAGHWDTEAFFGQGTRLTVV.